A single T cell receptor (beta chain) is shown here with its context. Participants reported their clinical history, and cohort assignment relied on those reports. These data come from a study of blood T cell repertoires in COVID-19. In the study overall: Samples of COVID-19 (acute and convalescent) were obtained from the United States, Italy and Spain.

Trimming shortened V by 5 bases and J by 4 bases, and 15 bases separated the two germline ends. Germline V gives CDR1 SGHTA, CDR2 FQGTGA. The length of the CDR3 is 15 residues. TCRdb's copy holds only in-frame clones and misses some; the assay was immunoSEQ multiplex PCR. This sample yields 300,000 to 450,000 clones, of which around nine tenths are seen a single time; 0.9% to 1.5% belongs to the top ten. Source material: PBMCs or T cells enriched from blood (not recorded which). The source is a woman aged 18 to 35 who had recovered from COVID-19. The chain uses TRBV7-3 and TRBJ1-3; D possibly corresponds to TRBD1 (5 bases). The CDR3 protein is CASSQTGVPGNTIYF. In DNA form, the CDR3 reads TGTGCCAGCAGCCAAACGGGGGTCCCGGGAAACACCATATATTTT.